This TCR beta chain is from a study of yellow fever vaccine responses in identical twins (dated by TCRdb to between 2017 and 2018). At the level of the whole study: In the study, vaccine-responding T cell clones were precisely tracked in identical twins.

Beyond this particular receptor, the publication reports: The authors reported that the T cell response to vaccination in identical twins appeared partly convergent and partly personalized.

In regard to this clonotype: Its antigen specificity is not known. Per-nucleotide qualities are absent, and no much larger clonotype sits a single base away.

The library came from RT-PCR. The sample was run on an Illumina HiSeq 2500. TCRdb reprocessed the public reads (quality trimming at Q25 with fastp, clone calling with MiXCR) and kept in-frame beta chains. Rows are combined by CDR3 protein, so each entry shows the most common genes and DNA. The sample data list under 3,000 distinct CDR3 sequences, and approximately 90% of these were observed just once. About 1.8% of the sample lies in the top ten. The CDR3 covers 11 residues, taking in both the cysteine and the phenylalanine. The sequence is cut down to CDR3 DNA, 33 bases in frame from base 1. V lost 5 bases and J lost 3 bases; the stretch between them is 5 bases long. Based on the germline V gene (reference sequence), the CDR1 and CDR2 sequences are PRHDT and FYEKMQ.

Sequenced material: T cells from blood (PBMCs), unsorted or a sorted subset (not recorded which), taken before or after yellow fever vaccination (not recorded which). The sequence joins TRBV13 to TRBJ2-7, with the identity of the D gene unclear. The receptor's source is a female donor who received the yellow fever vaccine. The CDR3 loop reads CASSINYEQYF. The DNA sequence is given as TGTGCCAGCAGCATTAACTACGAGCAGTACTTC.